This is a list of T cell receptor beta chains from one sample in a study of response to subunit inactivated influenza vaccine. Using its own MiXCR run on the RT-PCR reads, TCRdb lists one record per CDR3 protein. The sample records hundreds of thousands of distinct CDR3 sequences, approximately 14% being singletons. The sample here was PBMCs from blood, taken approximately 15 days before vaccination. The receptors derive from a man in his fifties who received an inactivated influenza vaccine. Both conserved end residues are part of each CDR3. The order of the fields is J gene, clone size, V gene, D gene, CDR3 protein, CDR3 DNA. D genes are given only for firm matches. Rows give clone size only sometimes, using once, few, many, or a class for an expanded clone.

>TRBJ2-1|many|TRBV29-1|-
CSVGWIGNEQFF
TGCAGCGTCGGATGGATAGGGAATGAGCAGTTCTTC
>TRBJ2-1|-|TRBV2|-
CASSEETRSEQFF
TGTGCCAGCAGTGAAGAAACAAGGAGTGAGCAGTTCTTC
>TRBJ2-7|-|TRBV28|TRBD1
CASQLGTGVSYEQYF
TGTGCCAGCCAACTCGGGACAGGGGTCTCCTACGAGCAGTACTTC
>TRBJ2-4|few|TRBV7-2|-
CASSPEGGGKNIQYF
TGTGCCAGCAGCCCGGAGGGGGGAGGCAAAAACATTCAGTACTTC
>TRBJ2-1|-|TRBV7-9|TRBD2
CASSFSGAYNEQFF
TGTGCCAGCAGCTTTAGCGGGGCCTACAATGAGCAGTTCTTC
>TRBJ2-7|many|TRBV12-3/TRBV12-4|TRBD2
CASSPGTSGTEQYF
TGTGCCAGCAGTCCCGGGACTAGCGGGACCGAGCAGTACTTC
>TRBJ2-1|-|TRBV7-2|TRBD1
CASSFGRDSSSYNEQFF
TGTGCCAGCAGCTTTGGCCGGGACAGCAGCTCCTACAATGAGCAGTTCTTC
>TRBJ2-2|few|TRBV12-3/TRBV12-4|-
CASRSLDFTGELFF
TGTGCCAGCAGATCCCTGGACTTCACCGGGGAGCTGTTTTTT
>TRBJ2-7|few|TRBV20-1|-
CSASGPLDSYEQYF
TGCAGTGCTAGCGGCCCGCTTGACTCCTACGAGCAGTACTTC
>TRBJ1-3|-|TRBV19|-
CASMNRVGNTIYF
TGTGCCAGTATGAACAGGGTCGGAAACACCATATATTTT
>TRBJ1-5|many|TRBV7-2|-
CASSPEGNQPQHF
TGTGCCAGCAGTCCTGAGGGGAATCAGCCCCAGCATTTT
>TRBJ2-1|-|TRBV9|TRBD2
CASSVGLAGGPTGGEQFF
TGTGCCAGCAGCGTTGGGTTAGCGGGAGGGCCTACGGGTGGGGAGCAGTTCTTC
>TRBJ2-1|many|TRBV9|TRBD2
CASSVSGMTYNEQFF
TGTGCCAGCAGCGTTAGCGGGATGACCTACAATGAGCAGTTCTTC
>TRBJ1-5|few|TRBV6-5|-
CASSYSHGQPQHF
TGTGCCAGCAGTTACTCCCACGGTCAGCCCCAGCATTTT
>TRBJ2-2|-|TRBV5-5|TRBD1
CASSTGQGFTGELFF
TGTGCCAGCAGCACGGGACAGGGGTTCACCGGGGAGCTGTTTTTT
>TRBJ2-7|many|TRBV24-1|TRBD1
CATSAPGTGGEQYF
TGTGCCACCAGTGCCCCCGGGACAGGGGGCGAGCAGTACTTC
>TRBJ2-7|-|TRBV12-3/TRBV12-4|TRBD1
CDSSLAQGAHEQYF
TGTGACAGCAGTTTAGCACAGGGGGCCCACGAGCAGTACTTC
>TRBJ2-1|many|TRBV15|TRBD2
CATSITSGSSWVEQFF
TGTGCCACCAGCATCACTAGCGGGAGTTCCTGGGTTGAGCAGTTCTTC
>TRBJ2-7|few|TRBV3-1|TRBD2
CASSQLREGHYEQYF
TGTGCCAGCAGCCAACTACGGGAGGGCCACTACGAGCAGTACTTC
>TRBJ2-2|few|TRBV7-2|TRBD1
CASSLGGRGHTGELFF
TGTGCCAGCAGCTTAGGCGGTAGGGGGCACACCGGGGAGCTGTTTTTT
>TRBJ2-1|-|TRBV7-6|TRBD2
CASSLDSFLGGDYNEQFF
TGTGCCAGCAGCTTAGACTCGTTTCTGGGGGGGGACTACAATGAGCAGTTCTTC
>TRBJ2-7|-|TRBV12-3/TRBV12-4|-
CASSLYGVESSYEQYF
TGTGCCAGCAGTTTATATGGCGTAGAGAGCTCCTACGAGCAGTACTTC
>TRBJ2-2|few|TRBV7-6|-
CASTQTQNTGELFF
TGTGCCAGCACCCAGACCCAAAACACCGGGGAGCTGTTTTTT
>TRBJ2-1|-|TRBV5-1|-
CASSLKNRRFF
TGCGCCAGCAGCTTGAAGAACAGGCGGTTCTTC
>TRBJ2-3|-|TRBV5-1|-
CASSLSVLQGYGTTDTQYF
TGCGCCAGCAGCTTGAGCGTCTTGCAAGGGTACGGAACCACAGATACGCAGTATTTT
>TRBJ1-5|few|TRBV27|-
CASSFLGAVNQPQHF
TGTGCCAGCAGTTTCCTGGGGGCGGTCAATCAGCCCCAGCATTTT
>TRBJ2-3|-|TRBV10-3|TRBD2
CAISGLAGTSTDTQYF
TGTGCCATCAGTGGCCTAGCGGGGACTAGCACAGATACGCAGTATTTT
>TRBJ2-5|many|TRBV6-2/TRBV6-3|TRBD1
CASSNQLRTGDRETQYF
TGTGCCAGCAGTAACCAGCTCAGAACAGGGGACCGGGAGACCCAGTACTTC
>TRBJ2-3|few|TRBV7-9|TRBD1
CASSLLKGAQGDTQYF
TGTGCCAGCAGCTTACTCAAGGGGGCTCAGGGAGATACGCAGTATTTT
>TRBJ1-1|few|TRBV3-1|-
CASSQTQGMAFF
TGTGCCAGCAGCCAGACACAGGGAATGGCTTTCTTT
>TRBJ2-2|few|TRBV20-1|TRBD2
CSASLAGGPNTGELFF
TGCAGTGCCTCTCTAGCGGGAGGCCCGAACACCGGGGAGCTGTTTTTT
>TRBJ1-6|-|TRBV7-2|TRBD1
CASSATGRNSPLHF
TGTGCCAGCAGCGCGACAGGGCGTAATTCACCCCTCCACTTT
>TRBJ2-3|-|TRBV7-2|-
CASSLDRITDTQYF
TGTGCCAGCAGCTTAGACAGGATCACAGATACGCAGTATTTT
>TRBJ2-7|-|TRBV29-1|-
CSVKGGGFYEQYF
TGCAGCGTCAAGGGGGGGGGTTTCTACGAGCAGTACTTC
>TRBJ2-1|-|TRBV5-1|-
CASSLALGTGNEQFF
TGCGCCAGCAGCTTGGCTCTCGGGACTGGCAATGAGCAGTTCTTC
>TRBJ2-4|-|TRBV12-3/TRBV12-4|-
CASSLRGLAKNIQYF
TGTGCCAGCAGCCTCCGCGGCTTAGCCAAAAACATTCAGTACTTC
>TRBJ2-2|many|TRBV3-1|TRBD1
CASSPNPGGGTGELFF
TGTGCCAGCAGCCCAAACCCAGGGGGTGGCACCGGGGAGCTGTTTTTT
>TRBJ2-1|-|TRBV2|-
CASREWGVGGEQFF
TGTGCCAGCAGAGAATGGGGGGTCGGCGGTGAGCAGTTCTTC
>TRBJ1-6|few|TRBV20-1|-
CSVRAKNSPLHF
TGCAGTGTCCGGGCCAAAAATTCACCCCTCCACTTT
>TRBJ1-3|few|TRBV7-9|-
CASSPGTIVTGNTIYF
TGTGCCAGCAGCCCAGGGACAATTGTTACTGGAAACACCATATATTTT
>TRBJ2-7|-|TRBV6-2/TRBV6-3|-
CATRGRISYEQYF
TGTGCTACACGGGGACGGATATCCTACGAGCAGTACTTC
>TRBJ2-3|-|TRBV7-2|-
CASSLYGGGQDTQYF
TGTGCCAGCAGCTTGTATGGGGGGGGCCAGGATACGCAGTATTTT
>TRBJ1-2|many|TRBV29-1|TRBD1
CSVEDRGPYGYTF
TGCAGCGTAGAGGACAGGGGGCCCTATGGCTACACCTTC
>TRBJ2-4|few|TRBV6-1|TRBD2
CASSLYLLAGGENIQYF
TGTGCCAGCAGCCTCTACTTACTAGCGGGAGGGGAAAACATTCAGTACTTC
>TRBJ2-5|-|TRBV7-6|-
CASSLGIGRQETQYF
TGTGCCAGCAGCTTAGGAATAGGGAGACAAGAGACCCAGTACTTC
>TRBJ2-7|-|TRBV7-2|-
CASSLDGSPSYEQYF
TGTGCCAGCAGCTTAGATGGCAGCCCCAGCTACGAGCAGTACTTC
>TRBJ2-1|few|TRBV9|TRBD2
CASSSRTSGVYNEQFF
TGTGCCAGCAGCTCGCGGACTAGCGGGGTTTACAATGAGCAGTTCTTC